The next 20 T cell receptor beta chains were all read from a single sample in a study of regulatory T cells in long-lasting Graves disease. Arm-PCR with iRepertoire HTBI primers amplified the CDR3 regions for these TCR beta libraries. TCRdb processed the multiplex PCR reads anew with MiXCR; each CDR3 protein has one entry. The table lists roughly 500,000 distinct CDR3 sequences, 13% of them singletons, with roughly a tenth in the top ten. The time point: newly diagnosed GD, antithyroid drugs for less than 3 months. RNA extracted from PBMCs served as the sequencing template. The same data also contributed to another study, on T cells in Graves' hyperthyroidism and ophthalmopathy.

Sequenced here: peripheral blood mononuclear cells (PBMCs), sampled at new diagnosis, from a patient treated with antithyroid drugs. These receptor sequences come from a man aged 30 to 39 with Graves disease.

In its sample, this clonotype was seen many times. The chain links TRBV28 to TRBJ1-1; 7 bases are a match to TRBD1. V was clipped by 4 bases and J by 4 bases; unmatched bases: 9. CDR1 is MDHEN, CDR2 SYDVKM, per germline. This CDR3 contains 15 residues. The CDR3 spells CASSYRGGRGTEAFF. CDR3 bases: TGTGCCAGCAGTTACAGGGGAGGGCGTGGCACTGAAGCTTTCTTT.

The rearrangement links TRBV24-1 to TRBJ1-2, with 9 bases lining up with TRBD1. Germline V lookup: CDR1 KGHDR, CDR2 SFDVKD. This CDR3 has 14 residues. Trimming removed 11 bases from V and 6 bases from J; junction bases left unmatched: 12. CDR3 in DNA: TGTGCCATCAATTCGGGACAGGGATACGATGGCTACACCTTC. As protein: CAINSGQGYDGYTF.

This chain links TRBV24-1 with TRBJ2-7; 7 nucleotides match TRBD1. The CDR3 covers 13 residues. Germline values: CDR1 KGHDR, CDR2 SFDVKD. V shed 7 bases, J shed 3 bases, and the junction held 5 bases outside the gene matches. CDR3 DNA sequence: TGTGCCACCAGCCGGGGACAGTTCTACGAGCAGTACTTC. It translates to CATSRGQFYEQYF.

This clonotype was seen ten or more times. As DNA, the CDR3 is TGTGCCAGCACCCTACTAGCGGGAGTGGGGGAGCAGTACTTC. Amino acid sequence: CASTLLAGVGEQYF. The V and J genes are TRBV27 and TRBJ2-7; 11 positions match TRBD2. Per the germline V gene, CDR1 is MNHEY and CDR2 is SMNVEV (reference sequence). Trimming removed 7 bases from V and 7 bases from J; junction bases left unmatched: 9. This CDR3 has 14 amino acids.

This clonotype was seen repeatedly, ten times or more. The chain couples TRBV20-1 to TRBJ2-3; TRBD1 might be the D (6 bases). CDR3 length: 13 amino acids. Trimming took 3 bases from V and 5 from J, leaving 12 bases between them. CDR1 is DFQATT, CDR2 SNEGSKA, per germline (reference sequence). The CDR3 here is CSARGAGVDTQYF. The CDR3 DNA is TGCAGTGCTAGGGGCGCAGGGGTAGATACGCAGTATTTT.

In this sample, this clonotype turned up many times. This chain joins TRBV2 and TRBJ2-5, with 10 bases identical to TRBD1. Germline lookup yields CDR1 SNHLY and CDR2 FYNNEI. The CDR3 length is 15 residues. J gave up 5 bases and V 5 bases, and 8 bases lay outside the gene matches. CDR3 sequence reads: CASSLGTGERETQYF. The CDR3 coding sequence is TGTGCCAGCAGTCTCGGGACAGGGGAGAGGGAGACCCAGTACTTC.

This clonotype was observed many times. The chain combines TRBV12-3 or TRBV12-4 with TRBJ2-5; 7 nucleotides align to TRBD1. The CDR3 runs to 15 residues. V gave up 5 bases and J gave up 5 bases; unmatched junction bases: 11. This CDR3 is CASSLTGLSMETQYF. The DNA of the CDR3 is TGTGCCAGCAGTCTGACAGGGTTATCTATGGAGACCCAGTACTTC.

The chain combines TRBV24-1 with TRBJ2-1; D gene uncertain. The CDR3 length is 13 residues. The V end was cut by 4 bases, the J end by 7 bases, with 10 bases between. Per germline, CDR1 KGHDR and CDR2 SFDVKD. The CDR3 here is CATSESGPNEQFF. The CDR3 nucleotides are TGTGCCACCAGTGAGTCCGGCCCGAATGAGCAGTTCTTC.

The sample holds a few counts of this clonotype. The chain is built from TRBV10-2 and TRBJ2-2, with TRBD1 matching 11 bases. With V trimmed by 4 bases and J by 7 bases, 8 bases remained unmatched. This CDR3 spans 16 amino acids. Germline values: CDR1 WSHSY, CDR2 SAAADI. Here the CDR3 DNA reads TGCGCCAGCAGTGCAGGACAGGGGGCGAGGGGCGGGGAGCTGTTTTTT. This translates into CASSAGQGARGGELFF.

This clonotype was picked up many times. The rearrangement links TRBV10-1 to TRBJ2-7; D remains ambiguous. V was clipped by 5 bases and J by 6 bases, with 11 bases between them. The CDR3 runs to 12 residues. The germline CDR1 and CDR2 sequences are WNHNN and SYGVQD (reference sequence). This CDR3 reads CASSPTRGEQYF. CDR3 nucleotides: TGCGCCAGCAGTCCTACTCGCGGCGAGCAGTACTTC.

Many counts were recorded for this clonotype. The chain combines TRBV10-3 with TRBJ2-5; TRBD2 aligns across 9 bases. Per the germline V gene, CDR1 is ENHRY and CDR2 is SYGVKD. Trimming cost V 2 bases and J 5 bases; bases outside gene matches: 9. This CDR3 has 16 amino acids. CDR3 residues: CAISEPLAGDWETQYF. CDR3 nucleotides: TGTGCCATCAGTGAGCCTTTAGCGGGAGATTGGGAGACCCAGTACTTC.

This clonotype appeared many times. The chain recombines TRBV7-2 with TRBJ2-1; TRBD2 aligns across 10 bases. The CDR3 runs 18 residues. Unmatched junction bases numbered 14, after V lost 2 bases and J lost 7 bases. Germline CDR1 is SGHTA and CDR2 is FQGNSA. CDR3 nucleotides: TGTGCCAGCAGCTTATCCGGTCCCGGGACTAGCGATGGGAATGAGCAGTTCTTC. It translates to CASSLSGPGTSDGNEQFF.

The rearrangement links TRBV24-1 to TRBJ1-5, with D tentatively TRBD1 (5 bases). Germline CDR1 is KGHDR and CDR2 is SFDVKD. Deletions cut 2 bases from V and 0 bases from J, with 16 bases between. The CDR3 runs to 18 residues. CDR3 amino acids: CATSDSGRGIYSNQPQHF. Here the CDR3 DNA reads TGTGCCACCAGTGATTCGGGGCGGGGCATATATAGCAATCAGCCCCAGCATTTT.

This clonotype was observed a handful of times. This sequence joins TRBV7-2 and TRBJ2-2; D ambiguous. This CDR3 has 15 amino acids. Trimming stripped 4 bases from V and 6 bases from J, with 15 bases between. Germline loops: CDR1 SGHTA, CDR2 FQGNSA. The CDR3 DNA reads TGTGCCAGCAGCTACACTCTGGGCCGGGCCGGGGAGCTGTTTTTT. It translates to CASSYTLGRAGELFF. The whole variable domain, remainder taken from reference TRBV7-2 and TRBJ2-2, is GAGVSQSPSNKVTEKGKDVELRCDPISGHTALYWYRQSLGQGLEFLIYFQGNSAPDKSGLPSDRFSAERTGGSVSTLTIQRTQQEDSAVYLCASSYTLGRAGELFFGEGSRLTVL.

This clonotype was found a few times. Being one base from a much bigger clone, this may be a read error. The V gene is TRBV3-1, the J gene TRBJ2-1; D ambiguous. V was shortened by 4 bases and J by 1 base, with 8 bases between the two germline ends. There are 14 residues in the CDR3. CDR1 and CDR2 (germline): LGHDT, YNNKEL (reference sequence). The CDR3 loop is CASSRRKSYNEQFF. Here the CDR3 DNA reads TGTGCCAGCAGCCGACGGAAGTCCTACAATGAGCAGTTCTTC.

A few counts support this clonotype. This rearrangement joins TRBV24-1 to TRBJ2-1; D assignment may be TRBD1 or TRBD2 (7 bases each). Germline CDR1 and CDR2: KGHDR and SFDVKD. The CDR3 totals 15 residues. Trimming took off 6 bases at V and 9 bases at J, with 20 bases between the two ends. CDR3 bases: TGTGCCACCAGTCCCAGGGGGGGGTCACTTATTGAGCAGTTCTTC. Translated, it gives CATSPRGGSLIEQFF.

This chain connects TRBV7-8 to TRBJ2-1; no clear D. The CDR3 runs 14 residues. CDR1 is SGHVS, CDR2 FQNEAQ, per germline. Trimming took 5 bases from V and 9 from J, leaving 17 bases between them. The CDR3 protein is CASSPGARSGEQFF. As DNA, the CDR3 is TGTGCCAGCAGCCCCGGTGCGAGGTCTGGTGAGCAGTTCTTC. The variable domain in full, with the rest retrieved from reference TRBV7-8 and TRBJ2-1, is GAGVSQSPRYKVAKRGQDVALRCDPISGHVSLFWYQQALGQGPEFLTYFQNEAQLDKSGLPSDRFFAERPEGSVSTLKIQRTQQEDSAVYLCASSPGARSGEQFFGPGTRLTVL.

This clonotype appeared many times. The chain uses TRBV11-2 and TRBJ2-7; D is unresolved. The V end was cut by 3 bases, the J end by 4 bases, with 10 bases between. Germline CDR1 SGHAT, CDR2 FQNNGV. The length of the CDR3 is 13 residues. CDR3 in amino acids: CASSLPAGYEQYF. The CDR3 DNA follows: TGTGCCAGCAGCTTGCCAGCTGGATACGAGCAGTACTTC. The variable domain in full, completed from reference TRBV11-2 and TRBJ2-7, reads EAGVAQSPRYKIIEKRQSVAFWCNPISGHATLYWYQQILGQGPKLLIQFQNNGVVDDSQLPKDRFSAERLKGVDSTLKIQPAKLEDSAVYLCASSLPAGYEQYFGPGTRLTVT.

This clonotype was observed many times. The rearrangement uses TRBV20-1 and TRBJ2-1; D is possibly TRBD2 (5 bases). Germline V CDR1 and CDR2: DFQATT, SNEGSKA (reference sequence). The CDR3 totals 14 residues. V was clipped by 3 bases and J by 5 bases, with 14 bases between them. This chain's CDR3 is CSARVLATDNEQFF. CDR3 DNA: TGCAGTGCTAGGGTTCTAGCCACGGACAATGAGCAGTTCTTC.

With respect to this clonotype: A read error is possible here, since a much larger clone lies one base away. The chain employs TRBV12-3 or TRBV12-4 and TRBJ2-1, with D perhaps being TRBD1 or TRBD2 (6 bases each). This CDR3 is 15 amino acids long. V shed 3 bases and J shed 12 bases, with 21 bases lying between them. The CDR3 sequence: CASSLGAAGLSPQFF. The CDR3 nucleotides are TGTGCCAGCAGTTTGGGGGCGGCCGGACTATCGCCGCAGTTCTTC.